This T cell receptor beta chain came from a study of Graves' ophthalmopathy and Graves' hyperthyroidism. Study-level points and caveats: Clonotypes were expanded in thyroid at above 0.001 frequency, and most also appeared in blood.

RNA transcripts were the source from which TCR beta CDR3 regions were amplified. The workflow started with a first-round RT-PCR run with HTBI primers and then moved on to a second-round multiplex PCR. One entry per CDR3 protein, called by TCRdb with MiXCR from the multiplex PCR reads. This table has 150,000 or so distinct CDR3 sequences, roughly two fifths appearing once. Trimming left V 8 bases short and J 0 bases short, with 10 bases between. CDR3 size: 14 residues. With a duration under 3 months, ophthalmopathy in the donors showed moderate-to-severe activity, CAS ≥3 and NOSPECS ≥4. Other autoimmune disease, uncontrolled infection, pregnancy and lactation led to exclusion. This clonotype was counted ten times or more. The antigen is not known.

This sequence originates from a man aged 25 to 45 with Graves' ophthalmopathy. The chain employs TRBV12-3 or TRBV12-4 and TRBJ2-2; D remains ambiguous. The source material was peripheral blood. The CDR3 reads CASQELANTGELFF. CDR3 DNA: TGTGCCAGCCAGGAATTGGCGAACACCGGGGAGCTGTTTTTT.